This TCR beta chain emerged from a study of blood T cell repertoires in COVID-19. The repertoire was sequenced with immunoSEQ multiplex PCR; TCRdb's copy has only in-frame clones and lacks some. Of 150,000 or so clones in the sample, around four fifths were seen once. The TCR originated in a middle-aged woman with active or convalescent COVID-19. The specimen was peripheral blood.

The CDR3 coding sequence is TGTGCCAGCAGCCAACCAGCGGGAGTGGGCGGGGAGCTGTTTTTT. Translation gives CASSQPAGVGGELFF. The gene calls are TRBV3-1 (or the pseudogene TRBV3-2) and TRBJ2-2; TRBD2 aligns across 8 bases. Germline V gene lookup returns CDR1 LGHDT and CDR2 YNNKEL (reference sequence). V trimming: 2 bases; J trimming: 7 bases; junction bases outside the gene matches: 6. The CDR3 is made up of 15 amino acids.